A few counts support the clone carrying this T cell receptor (beta chain). Its antigen remains unknown. This sample was included in a study of cytomegalovirus exposure and HLA in healthy donors. Study-level information: Most genotyped donors, approximately 81% of 350 to 500, had Caucasian-associated genetic ancestry.

The PCR ran on 60 Vbeta and 13 Jbeta primers. Only in-frame clones appear in the TCRdb table, and some are missing; sequencing was by immunoSEQ multiplex PCR. Of 140,000 or so clones in the sample, more than 60% were seen once. General observations from the study: A missense variant in DCLRE1C was later tied to TCR beta V- and J-gene trimming. The investigators catalogued 164 TCR beta chains as cytomegalovirus-associated.

This receptor was taken from a woman aged 55 to 70 in good health and CMV-seronegative. Sequencing input: PBMCs.

The CDR3 protein is CASSQWRQTGANVLTF. CDR3 bases: TGTGCCAGCAGCCAATGGCGGCAGACTGGGGCCAACGTCCTGACTTTC. The genes are TRBV11-3 and TRBJ2-6; no definite D call. Trimming stripped 5 bases from V and 2 bases from J, with 13 bases between. The germline V gene encodes CDR1 SGHNT and CDR2 YENEEA. This CDR3 has 16 residues.